The 7 T cell receptor beta chains in this list originate from one sample, sequenced in a study of blood T cells in healthy people across ages. Sample-barcoded 5' priming and a J-beta primer mix drove a second PCR of about 6 to 11 cycles. Each CDR3 protein gets one entry after TCRdb re-called the 5' RACE reads with MiXCR. This table has roughly 1.9 million distinct CDR3 sequences, 35% to 50% appearing once. Sequencing input: blood. These receptors were obtained from a human donor in good health.

The table lists this clonotype with a count of one. J is TRBJ2-1 and V is TRBV7-2, with D possibly being TRBD2 (5 bases). The germline gives CDR1 SGHTA, CDR2 FQGNSA. The CDR3 has 12 residues. Trimming took off 3 bases at V and 13 bases at J, with 13 bases between the two ends. CDR3 bases: TGTGCCAGCAGCTTTAGCGAGGTGCCCCAGTTCTTC. This codes for CASSFSEVPQFF.

This chain links TRBV15 with TRBJ1-6; TRBD1 is a possible D gene (6 bases). Germline V gene sequence: CDR1 LNHNV, CDR2 YYDKDF (reference sequence). The CDR3 totals 15 residues. The V end lost 0 bases, the J end lost 10 bases, and 13 bases lay between the germline ends. The CDR3 region has the DNA TGTGCCACCAGCAGAGATACAGGGTTGGTGTCACCCCTCCACTTT. As protein: CATSRDTGLVSPLHF.

V and J are TRBV29-1 and TRBJ1-2, with D hard to call. Germline V gene sequence: CDR1 SQVTM, CDR2 ANQGSEA. This CDR3 comprises 13 residues. V lost 4 bases to trimming and J lost 1 base, with 10 bases between them. CDR3 sequence reads: CSVGVLRNYGYTF. CDR3 nucleotide sequence: TGCAGCGTTGGGGTGTTACGTAACTATGGCTACACCTTC.

The chain links TRBV7-9 to TRBJ1-2, with D perhaps matching TRBD1 (5 bases). V gave up 8 bases and J gave up 4 bases, with 17 bases separating them. The CDR3 runs 14 residues. Germline V gene sequence: CDR1 SEHNR, CDR2 FQNEAQ (reference sequence). The CDR3 reads CASWGDPWGYGYTF. CDR3 bases: TGTGCCAGCTGGGGGGATCCCTGGGGCTATGGCTACACCTTC.

This clonotype was seen only a few times. The rearrangement uses TRBV12-3 or TRBV12-4 and TRBJ1-6; D might be TRBD1 (5 bases). Trimming stripped 7 bases from V and 6 bases from J, with 13 bases between. The CDR3 totals 14 residues. In DNA, the CDR3 is TGTGCCAGCACTGCACGGGACTTTAATTCACCCCTCCACTTT. Its protein product is CASTARDFNSPLHF.

The chain links TRBV9 to TRBJ2-2, with 8 bases identical to TRBD1. Germline V gene lookup returns CDR1 SGDLS and CDR2 YYNGEE. After removal of 5 bases from V and 4 bases from J, the junction contained 7 bases not matched to a gene. This CDR3 is 15 amino acids long. The CDR3 DNA reads TGTGCCAGCAGGCAGACAGGGGAATTCACCGGGGAGCTGTTTTTT. Residues: CASRQTGEFTGELFF.

This clonotype was counted many times. The chain employs TRBV29-1 and TRBJ2-1; weak D call: TRBD2 (7 bases). V dropped 5 bases and J dropped 3 bases, with 14 bases sitting between them. The CDR3 has 14 amino acids. Germline lookup yields CDR1 SQVTM and CDR2 ANQGSEA. The CDR3 DNA reads TGCAGCGTTCGTGGGGGGGCTAACTACAATGAGCAGTTCTTC. Residues: CSVRGGANYNEQFF.